This T cell receptor beta chain was profiled in a study of T-cell memory formation after mild COVID-19. TCRdb ran MiXCR on the 5' RACE reads and lists one entry per CDR3 protein. In the table there are around 250,000 distinct CDR3 sequences, approximately 10% of which are singletons. Points on this clonotype: Its antigen is undetermined. One junction end does not reproduce the germline sequence, and a read error may be involved.

The CDR3 sequence is 12 residues long. Study-wide results and caveats: Contracting CD4+ clones were located mainly in CM and EM, and CD8+ clones in EMRA.

This clonotype was sampled from a man aged 18 to 30 who had mild COVID-19 (a few samples of this study predate the infection). Cell type and time point are not known. Source material: PBMCs or a T cell subset sorted from them (not recorded which). The chain couples TRBV12-3 or TRBV12-4 to TRBJ1-2, with a tentative D call TRBD1 (5 bases). CDR3 region: CASSRDARGLSF. The CDR3 nucleotides are TGTGCCAGCAGTAGGGACGCCCGCGGCTTATCCTTC.